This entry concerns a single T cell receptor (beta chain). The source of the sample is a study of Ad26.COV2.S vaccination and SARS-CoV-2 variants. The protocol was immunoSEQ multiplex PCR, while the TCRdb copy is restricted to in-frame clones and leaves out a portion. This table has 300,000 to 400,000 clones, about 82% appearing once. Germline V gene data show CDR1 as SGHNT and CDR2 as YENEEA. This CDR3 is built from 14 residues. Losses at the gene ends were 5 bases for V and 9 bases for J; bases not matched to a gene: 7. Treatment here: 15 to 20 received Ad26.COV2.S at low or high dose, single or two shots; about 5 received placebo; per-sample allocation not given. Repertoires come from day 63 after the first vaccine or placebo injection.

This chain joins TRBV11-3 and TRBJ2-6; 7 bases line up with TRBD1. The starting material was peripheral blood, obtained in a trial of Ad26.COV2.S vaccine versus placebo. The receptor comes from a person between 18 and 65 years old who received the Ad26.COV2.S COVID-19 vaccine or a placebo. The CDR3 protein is CASSLDRAGNVLTF. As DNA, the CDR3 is TGTGCCAGCAGCCTTGACAGGGCGGGCAACGTCCTGACTTTC.